Reported below is one T cell receptor beta chain. Germline trimming cut 7 bases from V and 1 base from J; bases unmatched to any gene: 3. Germline CDR1 is KGHDR and CDR2 is SFDVKD. This CDR3 has 14 residues. The data were obtained in a study of blood T cell repertoires in COVID-19. As for the study in general: Sites in the United States, Italy and Spain provided acute and convalescent COVID-19 samples. Sample material is recorded as cDNA or gDNA derived from T cells, B-cell-depleted T cells, or PBMCs.

Original processing methods: Nucleated cell counts were estimated from reference gene primer amplification. Repertoires were generated with immunoSEQ multiplex PCR, while TCRdb's copy carries only in-frame clones and drops some. V and J calls and clone size follow that table, whereas D and trimming were derived from the DNA. The sample has more than 95,000 clones; roughly 82% are singletons. This clonotype was obtained from a human donor in a cohort sampled during active COVID-19. V and J are TRBV24-1 and TRBJ2-1; 7 positions agree with TRBD2. The specimen sequenced was peripheral blood. The CDR3 reads CATRGGESYNEQFF. In nucleotides, the CDR3 is TGTGCCACCAGGGGGGGGGAATCCTACAATGAGCAGTTCTTC.